Following are 27 T cell receptor beta chains from one sample sequenced in a study of control samples from healthy donors and cancer patients. Profiled with immunoSEQ multiplex PCR; TCRdb holds only in-frame clones, not every one. This sample carries around 30,000 clones, around 93% of them seen once, and the ten largest clones take 1.7%. Sequenced input: PBMCs. These TCRs come from a man between 35 and 55 years old with colorectal cancer.

The J gene is TRBJ2-7, the V gene TRBV5-1; D ambiguous. Between the trimmed V and J ends, which lost 0 bases and 3 bases, there was a span of 7 bases. CDR3 size: 13 residues. CDR1 is SGHRS, CDR2 YFSETQ, per germline. The CDR3 DNA sequence: TGCGCCAGCAGCTTGGAGGCCGACTACGAGCAGTACTTC. Translating it yields CASSLEADYEQYF.

The chain has TRBV6-6 and TRBJ2-2; no clear D gene. The CDR3 has 13 amino acids. Trimming took off 6 bases at V and 2 bases at J, with 7 bases between the two ends. The V gene's germline CDR1 is MNHNY and CDR2 SVGAGI (reference sequence). As DNA, the CDR3 is TGTGCCAGCAGGACCCAAAACACCGGGGAGCTGTTTTTT. Protein product: CASRTQNTGELFF.

The rearrangement uses TRBV30 and TRBJ2-5; perhaps TRBD2 as D (5 bases). The length of the CDR3 is 14 residues. V was cut by 3 bases and J by 3 bases, with 14 bases left in between. Germline loops: CDR1 GTSNPN, CDR2 SVGIG (reference sequence). In nucleotides, the CDR3 is TGTGCCTGGAGCGAAGGAGCGGCTAAAGAGACCCAGTACTTC. It codes for CAWSEGAAKETQYF.

The rearrangement links TRBV25-1 to TRBJ2-7; 9 nucleotides match TRBD1. The junction had 6 bases not matched to a gene; V was cut back by 6 bases and J by 3 bases. Germline CDR1 is MGHDK and CDR2 is SYGVNS. This CDR3 has 14 amino acids. CDR3 residues: CASSRQGGLYEQYF. CDR3 coding DNA: TGTGCCAGCAGCCGACAGGGGGGTCTCTACGAGCAGTACTTC.

The chain joins TRBV7-2 to TRBJ1-1; D remains unclear. The V end lost 5 bases, the J end lost 0 bases, and 13 bases lay between the germline ends. Germline V gives CDR1 SGHTA, CDR2 FQGNSA. The CDR3 length is 15 residues. The CDR3 coding sequence is TGTGCCAGCAGCCTAAACGACAATGTGAACACTGAAGCTTTCTTT. Translated: CASSLNDNVNTEAFF.

The rearrangement links TRBV14 to TRBJ2-3, with D perhaps matching TRBD1 or TRBD2 (5 bases each). Germline-derived CDR1 and CDR2 are SGHDN and FVKESK. The V gene lost 0 bases and the J gene lost 2 bases, with 12 bases spanning the gap. This CDR3 comprises 16 residues. The CDR3: CASSQDLGTDTDTQYF. CDR3 nucleotides: TGTGCCAGCAGCCAAGATCTGGGGACGGACACAGATACGCAGTATTTT.

V is TRBV4-2 and J is TRBJ1-1; D not resolved. CDR3 length: 13 amino acids. CDR1 and CDR2 from the germline V gene are LGHNA and YNFKEQ. Trimming removed 0 bases at V and 3 bases at J, with 5 bases between. The chain's CDR3 is CASSQERDTEAFF. DNA for the CDR3: TGTGCCAGCAGCCAAGAAAGGGACACTGAAGCTTTCTTT.

This sequence joins TRBV20-1 and TRBJ1-2; D remains ambiguous. This CDR3 spans 13 amino acids. CDR1 DFQATT and CDR2 SNEGSKA come from the germline V gene (reference sequence). Trimming left V 3 bases short and J 0 bases short, with 8 bases between. CDR3 nucleotides: TGCAGTGCTAGTAATTCATCTAACTATGGCTACACCTTC. Translating it yields CSASNSSNYGYTF.

The rearrangement links TRBV29-1 to TRBJ1-1; TRBD1 aligns across 9 bases. CDR3 length: 13 residues. Trimming took 3 bases from V and 8 from J; bases not matched to a gene: 7. Per germline, CDR1 SQVTM and CDR2 ANQGSEA. CDR3 region: CSVDTGQGDEAFF. The DNA for the CDR3 is TGCAGCGTTGACACGGGACAGGGCGACGAAGCTTTCTTT.

V gene TRBV7-9 combines with J gene TRBJ2-3, with no clear D. Trimming pared 3 bases from V and 6 bases from J, leaving 7 bases between. The germline V gene encodes CDR1 SEHNR and CDR2 FQNEAQ (reference sequence). The CDR3 covers 12 residues. The CDR3 region is CASSFRRDTQYF. DNA of the CDR3: TGTGCCAGCAGCTTCCGCAGGGATACGCAGTATTTT.

The chain uses TRBV7-3 and TRBJ2-1; D gene ambiguous. Germline assignment: CDR1 SGHTA and CDR2 FQGTGA. V lost 5 bases and J lost 7, with 9 bases in between. This CDR3 has 12 residues. The CDR3 DNA reads as TGTGCCAGCAGCGGGCCGACTAATGAGCAGTTCTTC. Protein: CASSGPTNEQFF. The full variable domain, its missing parts supplied by reference TRBV7-3 and TRBJ2-1, is GAGVSQTPSNKVTEKGKYVELRCDPISGHTALYWYRQSLGQGPEFLIYFQGTGAADDSGLPNDRFFAVRPEGSVSTLKIQRTERGDSAVYLCASSGPTNEQFFGPGTRLTVL.

This chain joins TRBV6-2 or TRBV6-3 and TRBJ2-1; 7 bases match TRBD2. This CDR3 spans 14 amino acids. CDR1 is MNHEY, CDR2 SVGEGT, per germline. The J segment lost 6 bases and the V segment lost 4 bases, leaving 6 bases of the junction unmatched. The CDR3 region is CASSSTSPTNEQFF. The DNA for the CDR3 is TGTGCCAGCAGTTCGACTAGCCCTACCAATGAGCAGTTCTTC.

Details on this clone: The junction departs from germline at one end; a sequencing error may be responsible. The V call is TRBV6-1, the J call TRBJ2-1; D is undetermined. The CDR3 runs to 11 residues. The germline V gene encodes CDR1 MNHNS and CDR2 SASEGT. CDR3 residues: CASSEALDRLF. CDR3 nucleotide sequence: TGTGCCAGCAGTGAAGCGCTGGACCGCCTCTTC.

V is TRBV11-3 and J is TRBJ2-2; 12 nucleotides line up with TRBD1. The CDR3 runs to 17 residues. V shed 5 bases, J shed 6 bases, and the junction held 10 bases outside the gene matches. CDR1 is SGHNT, CDR2 YENEEA, per germline. CDR3 sequence: CASSQGVGQGAAGELFF. The DNA of the CDR3 is TGTGCCAGCAGCCAGGGTGTGGGACAGGGGGCAGCCGGGGAGCTGTTTTTT.

The chain recombines TRBV11-3 with TRBJ1-1; D uncertain. Germline V gene data show CDR1 as SGHNT and CDR2 as YENEEA. This CDR3 is 13 amino acids long. Trimming removed 1 base at V and 7 bases at J, with 10 bases between. The CDR3 DNA reads as TGTGCCAGCAGCTTAGTACAGCTTAATGAAGCTTTCTTT. Translating gives CASSLVQLNEAFF. The whole variable domain, filled in from reference TRBV11-3 and TRBJ1-1, reads EAGVVQSPRYKIIEKKQPVAFWCNPISGHNTLYWYLQNLGQGPELLIRYENEEAVDDSQLPKDRFSAERLKGVDSTLKIQPAELGDSAVYLCASSLVQLNEAFFGQGTRLTVV.

This sequence joins TRBV21-1 and TRBJ2-1; TRBD2, as called in the table, went unchecked against the DNA. TRBV21-1 has pseudogene status. This CDR3 region has 13 residues. The CDR3 nucleotides are TGTGCCAGCAGCAAAGCCGGCGGAGCTGAGCAGTTCTTC. Protein: CASSKAGGAEQFF.

This clone was observed a single time. The chain is built from TRBV6-6 and TRBJ2-2, with a weak D call TRBD1 (5 bases). V was shortened by 10 bases and J by 3 bases, with 12 bases between the two germline ends. Germline V gene sequence: CDR1 MNHNY, CDR2 SVGAGI (reference sequence). The CDR3 totals 13 residues. The chain's CDR3 is CATKDSYTGELFF. In DNA, the CDR3 is TGTGCCACCAAAGACAGCTACACCGGGGAGCTGTTTTTT.

J is TRBJ2-7 and V is TRBV19; D is uncertain. Germline-derived CDR1 and CDR2 are LNHDA and SQIVND (reference sequence). There are 14 residues in the CDR3. The V gene lost 6 bases and the J gene lost 2 bases, with 14 bases spanning the gap. The CDR3 protein is CASSSWQDAYEQYF. CDR3 coding DNA: TGTGCCAGTAGCTCGTGGCAGGATGCCTACGAGCAGTACTTC. The entire variable domain, with the rest obtained from reference TRBV19 and TRBJ2-7, is as follows: DGGITQSPKYLFRKEGQNVTLSCEQNLNHDAMYWYRQDPGQGLRLIYYSQIVNDFQKGDIAEGYSVSREKKESFPLTVTSAQKNPTAFYLCASSSWQDAYEQYFGPGTRLTVT.

The genes are TRBV16 and TRBJ2-3; 7 bases align to TRBD2. Looked up from germline, CDR1 is KGHSY and CDR2 is FQNENV. This CDR3 has 15 residues. Germline trimming cut 4 bases from V and 3 bases from J; bases unmatched to any gene: 7. Written as DNA, the CDR3 is TGTGCCAGCAGCCTGCGAAGGGAGGGGACAGATACGCAGTATTTT. Translated, it gives CASSLRREGTDTQYF.

A word on this clone: One end of the junction fails to match germline, which may point to a read error. This sequence joins TRBV28 and TRBJ1-1; D is undetermined. The CDR3 contains 12 residues. Per the germline V gene, CDR1 is MDHEN and CDR2 is SYDVKM. The CDR3 region is CASSTPTKTSVF. The CDR3 DNA sequence: TGTGCCAGCAGTACACCAACTAAGACGAGCGTATTT.

The chain links TRBV29-1 to TRBJ1-3; a weak D match, TRBD1 (5 bases). The CDR3 loop spans 14 amino acids. Germline V gene sequence: CDR1 SQVTM, CDR2 ANQGSEA. V lost 0 bases and J 1 base, leaving 7 bases between the germline ends. The CDR3 reads CSVEDRGSGNTIYF. The CDR3 DNA reads as TGCAGCGTTGAAGACCGGGGGTCTGGAAACACCATATATTTT.

This rearrangement joins TRBV9 to TRBJ2-5; TRBD2 might be the D (6 bases). Per the germline V gene, CDR1 is SGDLS and CDR2 is YYNGEE. The length of the CDR3 is 15 residues. V lost 3 bases to trimming and J lost 7 bases, with 19 bases between them. CDR3 sequence: CASSEHGQGAGTQYF. CDR3 DNA: TGTGCCAGCAGCGAACACGGGCAGGGAGCGGGGACCCAGTACTTC. The variable domain in full, completed from reference TRBV9 and TRBJ2-5, reads DSGVTQTPKHLITATGQRVTLRCSPRSGDLSVYWYQQSLDQGLQFLIQYYNGEERAKGNILERFSAQQFPDLHSELNLSSLELGDSALYFCASSEHGQGAGTQYFGPGTRLLVL.

The chain couples TRBV29-1 to TRBJ2-1; no clear D. Germline values: CDR1 SQVTM, CDR2 ANQGSEA. CDR3 length: 13 residues. Trimming took off 4 bases at V and 5 bases at J, with 12 bases between the two ends. The CDR3 loop is CSVVGVPDNEQFF. The CDR3 bases are TGCAGCGTTGTTGGGGTTCCCGACAATGAGCAGTTCTTC.

This clone was seen only once. A read error may produce the germline difference seen at one junction end. The chain uses TRBV6-5 and TRBJ1-2, with D maybe TRBD1 (6 bases). Germline-derived CDR1 and CDR2 are MNHEY and SVGAGI. CDR3 length equals 15 residues. The CDR3 is CASGSGAGGDYGYTF. The CDR3 region has the DNA TGTGCCAGCGGTTCCGGAGCCGGGGGCGACTACGGCTACACCTTC.

The chain is built from TRBV6-5 and TRBJ2-1; D not certain. V lost 2 bases to trimming and J lost 1 base, with 12 bases between them. The CDR3 runs 16 residues. Looked up from germline, CDR1 is MNHEY and CDR2 is SVGAGI. DNA of the CDR3: TGTGCCAGCAGTTACGGTAGGGCACTATCCTACAATGAGCAGTTCTTC. Translation: CASSYGRALSYNEQFF.

The chain recombines TRBV11-2 with TRBJ1-1; possible D gene TRBD1, 6 bases. This CDR3 is built from 15 residues. Per germline, CDR1 SGHAT and CDR2 FQNNGV. V was trimmed by 5 bases and J by 4 bases, leaving 17 bases between them. The CDR3 coding sequence is TGTGCCAGCAGCCCTCTGGGGGGGCAGGCCACTGAAGCTTTCTTT. Translated, it gives CASSPLGGQATEAFF.

V is TRBV11-3 and J is TRBJ2-2, with 9 bases lining up with TRBD1. Germline V gives CDR1 SGHNT, CDR2 YENEEA. V was pared by 5 bases and J by 2 bases, with 9 bases of the junction left unmatched. There are 17 residues in the CDR3. The CDR3 sequence: CASSLGQGNRNTGELFF. The CDR3 DNA follows: TGTGCCAGCAGCCTTGGACAGGGGAACCGCAACACCGGGGAGCTGTTTTTT.